The 18 T cell receptor beta chains below were found in one sample sequenced in a study of blood T cell repertoires in COVID-19 (dated by TCRdb to the early 2020s). The library was prepared using the immunoSEQ multiplex PCR assay. As stored in TCRdb, this immuneACCESS dataset retains in-frame rearrangements with V and J assigned. A fraction of the clones does not appear; measured against another copy, unresolved V genes explain less than half of the discrepancy, and the remainder lacks a known reason. For this sample the table gives some 190,000 clones, of which over 75% were detected only once. In total, the top ten clones hold 6.2% of the sample. The sequenced sample consisted of peripheral blood. These receptors all stem from a woman in her 40s who had recovered from COVID-19.

The chain recombines TRBV5-4 with TRBJ2-7; 8 nucleotides align to TRBD2. The CDR3 has 16 residues. CDR1 is SGHNT, CDR2 YYREEE, per germline (reference sequence). V shed 0 bases, J shed 5 bases, and the junction held 10 bases outside the gene matches. The CDR3 bases are TGTGCCAGCAGCTTGGACGTAAGGAGTAGCGGGAACGAGCAGTACTTC. Its protein is CASSLDVRSSGNEQYF. Full variable domain (remainder filled in from reference TRBV5-4 and TRBJ2-7): ETGVTQSPTHLIKTRGQQVTLRCSSQSGHNTVSWYQQALGQGPQFIFQYYREEENGRGNFPPRFSGLQFPNYSSELNVNALELDDSALYLCASSLDVRSSGNEQYFGPGTRLTVT.

The genes are TRBV7-3 and TRBJ2-3; 12 nucleotides agree with TRBD2. V trimming: 2 bases; J trimming: 0 bases; junction bases outside the gene matches: 3. The CDR3 consists of 17 residues. CDR1 SGHTA and CDR2 FQGTGA come from the germline V gene. CDR3 DNA: TGTGCCAGCAGCTTAGATGGACTAGCGGGGAGCACAGATACGCAGTATTTT. As protein: CASSLDGLAGSTDTQYF.

This chain links TRBV6-2 or TRBV6-3 with TRBJ2-3; D might be TRBD2 (5 bases). V was clipped by 4 bases and J by 4 bases, with 9 bases between them. Germline V gene sequence: CDR1 MNHEY, CDR2 SVGEGT. The CDR3 length is 13 residues. The CDR3 bases are TGTGCCAGCAGTTCGGGGTGGGCAGATACGCAGTATTTT. Its translation: CASSSGWADTQYF.

CDR3 sequence (DNA): TGTGCCAGCAGCGTACAAGGGCTAGCGGGCGCCTACGAGCAGTACTTC. It is translated as CASSVQGLAGAYEQYF. The chain recombines TRBV9 with TRBJ2-7; 8 positions match TRBD2. J was trimmed by 2 bases and V by 1 base; bases with no gene match: 8. Germline V gene data show CDR1 as SGDLS and CDR2 as YYNGEE. CDR3 length: 16 residues.

V and J are TRBV5-5 and TRBJ1-6, with a possible D match to TRBD1 (6 bases). Deletions cut 7 bases from V and 1 base from J, with 9 bases between. CDR1 and CDR2 from the germline V gene are SGHKS and YYEKEE (reference sequence). The CDR3 is 14 amino acids. The chain's CDR3 is CASGGGSYNSPLHF. The CDR3 DNA reads TGTGCCAGCGGGGGCGGGTCCTATAATTCACCCCTCCACTTT.

The V call is TRBV24-1, the J call TRBJ1-5; 10 bases are shared with TRBD1. CDR3 length: 15 residues. Per germline, CDR1 KGHDR and CDR2 SFDVKD. The V segment lost 9 bases and the J segment 5 bases; nucleotides outside the gene matches: 9. The CDR3 region has the DNA TGTGCCACCCCCTGCAGACAGGGGGCGGATCAGCCCCAGCATTTT. Amino acid sequence: CATPCRQGADQPQHF.

This clone has just one count. The rearrangement links TRBV12-3 or TRBV12-4 to TRBJ2-7; D ambiguous. This CDR3 comprises 13 residues. V was trimmed by 3 bases and J by 0 bases, leaving 6 bases between them. The CDR3 is CASSFGSSYEQYF. In DNA form, the CDR3 reads TGTGCCAGCAGTTTTGGTAGCTCCTACGAGCAGTACTTC.

This chain joins TRBV20-1 and TRBJ1-5; 7 nucleotides align to TRBD1. The CDR3 length is 13 residues. The germline CDR1 and CDR2 sequences are DFQATT and SNEGSKA (reference sequence). Trimming cost V 3 bases and J 6 bases; bases outside gene matches: 5. CDR3 bases: TGCAGTGCTAGTGGAGGGGGCAGTCAGCCCCAGCATTTT. It encodes CSASGGGSQPQHF.

The J gene is TRBJ1-2, the V gene TRBV10-1; perhaps TRBD1 as D (6 bases). Deletions cut 10 bases from V and 0 bases from J, with 15 bases between. Germline assignment: CDR1 WNHNN and CDR2 SYGVQD (reference sequence). This CDR3 has 14 residues. The CDR3 DNA reads as TGCGCCATCCCGAGACAGGACACTAACTATGGCTACACCTTC. It yields the protein CAIPRQDTNYGYTF.

This clone was seen a handful of times. The chain combines TRBV5-8 with TRBJ2-5; D is possibly TRBD1 (5 bases). Germline-derived CDR1 and CDR2 are SGHTS and YDEGEE. This CDR3 region has 14 residues. The V and J ends lost 4 bases and 3 bases respectively, with 13 bases between them. CDR3 region: CASSRWGREETQYF. The CDR3 DNA is TGTGCCAGCAGCCGCTGGGGCCGAGAAGAGACCCAGTACTTC.

This sequence joins TRBV2 and TRBJ2-1, with a tentative D call TRBD2 (5 bases). Germline V gene data show CDR1 as SNHLY and CDR2 as FYNNEI. The V end was cut by 5 bases, the J end by 0 bases, with 11 bases between. The CDR3 is 15 amino acids. The CDR3 sequence is CASSLDLSSYNEQFF. The CDR3, as DNA: TGTGCCAGCAGTTTGGACTTAAGCTCCTACAATGAGCAGTTCTTC.

J is TRBJ2-1 and V is TRBV5-4, with 8 bases identical to TRBD2. Unmatched junction bases numbered 12, after V lost 3 bases and J lost 7 bases. This CDR3 is built from 16 residues. The germline gives CDR1 SGHNT, CDR2 YYREEE (reference sequence). CDR3 amino acids: CASSSQAGAQWNEQFF. CDR3 DNA: TGTGCCAGCAGCTCACAAGCGGGAGCCCAGTGGAATGAGCAGTTCTTC.

The chain has TRBV12-3 or TRBV12-4 and TRBJ2-7; TRBD2 aligns across 7 bases. The V and J ends lost 6 bases and 7 bases, in that order; junction bases with no gene match: 3. The CDR3 sequence is 11 residues long. The CDR3 protein is CASSREGEQYF. The CDR3 DNA sequence: TGTGCCAGCAGCAGGGAGGGGGAGCAGTACTTC.

The DNA of the CDR3 is TGTGCCAGTAGCAGGGAACAAGAGACCCAGTACTTC. Translating gives CASSREQETQYF. The rearrangement uses TRBV19 and TRBJ2-5; maybe TRBD1 (5 bases). Looked up from germline, CDR1 is LNHDA and CDR2 is SQIVND (reference sequence). Trimming left V 6 bases short and J 2 bases short, with 7 bases between. This CDR3 spans 12 amino acids.

This chain connects TRBV27 to TRBJ1-2; D unclear. Trimming pared 4 bases from V and 7 bases from J, leaving 16 bases between. This CDR3 contains 14 residues. Germline values: CDR1 MNHEY, CDR2 SMNVEV (reference sequence). In nucleotides, the CDR3 is TGTGCCAGCAGTTCCCGGGGTTCGGTACGTGGCTACACCTTC. Translated: CASSSRGSVRGYTF.

The chain recombines TRBV11-2 with TRBJ1-5; D possibly corresponds to TRBD1 (6 bases). CDR3 length: 14 amino acids. Germline loops: CDR1 SGHAT, CDR2 FQNNGV. With 5 bases removed from V and 7 bases from J, the gap between germline ends came to 15 bases. The CDR3 DNA reads as TGTGCCAGCAGCCCGGACAGATCGAACCAGCCCCAGCATTTT. Encoded protein: CASSPDRSNQPQHF.

V and J are TRBV9 and TRBJ2-1; TRBD2 is a possible D gene (6 bases). This CDR3 is 15 amino acids long. V gave up 0 bases and J gave up 4 bases, with 11 bases separating them. CDR1 and CDR2 from the germline V gene are SGDLS and YYNGEE. DNA of the CDR3: TGTGCCAGCAGCGTAGACGGGAGCGAATACAATGAGCAGTTCTTC. Its translation is CASSVDGSEYNEQFF.

The gene calls are TRBV18 and TRBJ2-1; 8 bases agree with TRBD2. The CDR3 runs 18 residues. V lost 3 bases, J lost 2 bases, and 12 bases stayed unmatched. CDR1 is KGHSH and CDR2 is LQKENI in the germline V gene. CDR3 nucleotides: TGTGCCAGCTCACCCTTCCTTCAGCGGGAGAGCACCTACAATGAGCAGTTCTTC. Protein: CASSPFLQRESTYNEQFF.